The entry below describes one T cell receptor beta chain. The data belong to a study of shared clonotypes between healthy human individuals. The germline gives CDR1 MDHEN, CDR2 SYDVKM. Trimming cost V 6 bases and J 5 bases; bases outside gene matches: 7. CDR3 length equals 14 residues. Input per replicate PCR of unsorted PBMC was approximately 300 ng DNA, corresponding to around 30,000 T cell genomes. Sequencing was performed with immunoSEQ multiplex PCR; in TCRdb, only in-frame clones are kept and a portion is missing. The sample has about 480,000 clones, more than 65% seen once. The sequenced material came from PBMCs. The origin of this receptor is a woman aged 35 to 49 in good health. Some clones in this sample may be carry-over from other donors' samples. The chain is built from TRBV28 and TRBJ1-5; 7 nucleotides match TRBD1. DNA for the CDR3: TGTGCCAGCAGCCTGACAGGGCGGGATCAGCCCCAGCATTTT. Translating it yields CASSLTGRDQPQHF.